The rows below give T cell receptor beta chains drawn from one sample of a study of blood T cell repertoires in COVID-19. The table came from immunoSEQ multiplex PCR; TCRdb's copy has only in-frame clones and leaves some out. The sample has approximately 82,000 clones, approximately 78% seen once; the top ten hold around 13%. The sample was peripheral blood. Receptor source: a human donor in a cohort sampled during active COVID-19. Each CDR3 is given with its conserved first and last residue. D genes are given only for firm matches. Only some rows state a clone size, as once, few, many or a class for expanded clones.

size	V	length	D	J	CDR3	DNA
NA	TRBV28	12	TRBD1	TRBJ2-1	CASSPNRDRWIF	TGTGCCAGCAGTCCGAACCGGGACAGGTGGATCTTC
NA	TRBV11-3	14	TRBD1	TRBJ2-1	CASSPGTDYNEQFF	TGTGCCAGCAGCCCCGGGACAGATTACAATGAGCAGTTCTTC
NA	TRBV7-9	16	TRBD2	TRBJ2-1	CASSLGLAGGDNEQFF	TGTGCCAGCAGCTTAGGATTAGCGGGGGGTGACAATGAGCAGTTCTTC
NA	TRBV5-4	15	TRBD2	TRBJ2-3	CASSFPSGGADTQYF	TGTGCCAGCAGCTTTCCTAGCGGGGGGGCGGATACGCAGTATTTT
NA	TRBV5-1	15	TRBD2	TRBJ2-1	CASSLVLAGNNEQFF	TGCGCCAGCAGCTTGGTCCTAGCGGGGAACAATGAGCAGTTCTTC
NA	TRBV6-5	15	NA	TRBJ1-1	CASSYSYRVDTEAFF	TGTGCCAGCAGTTACTCCTACAGGGTGGACACTGAAGCTTTCTTT
few	TRBV5-1	17	TRBD1	TRBJ2-5	CASSSDPGTVRGETQYF	TGCGCCAGCAGCTCCGACCCCGGGACAGTTAGGGGGGAGACCCAGTACTTC
NA	TRBV10-3	15	NA	TRBJ2-3	CAIKKGGEITDTQYF	TGTGCCATCAAGAAAGGGGGGGAGATTACAGATACGCAGTATTTT
NA	TRBV2	12	TRBD1	TRBJ2-7	CASTTDRVALYF	TGTGCCAGCACCACGGACAGGGTGGCCCTGTACTTC
once	TRBV19	14	NA	TRBJ2-2	CASRETAYTGELFF	TGTGCCAGTAGGGAGACAGCATACACCGGGGAGCTGTTTTTT
NA	TRBV5-4	14	TRBD1	TRBJ1-2	CASSYRQGASGYTF	TGTGCCAGCAGCTACAGGCAGGGGGCAAGCGGCTACACCTTC
NA	TRBV18	14	NA	TRBJ2-3	CASSPRGGTPTQYF	TGTGCCAGCTCACCGAGGGGGGGCACCCCTACGCAGTATTTT
NA	TRBV5-1	14	TRBD1	TRBJ2-5	CASSSGQGRETQYF	TGCGCCAGCAGCTCAGGACAGGGGCGAGAGACCCAGTACTTC
once	TRBV9	17	TRBD1	TRBJ1-6	CASSVDGTGGHNSPLHF	TGTGCCAGCAGCGTAGATGGGACAGGGGGCCACAATTCACCCCTCCACTTT
NA	TRBV3-1/TRBV3-2	14	NA	TRBJ1-4	CASSPTATNEKLFF	TGTGCCAGCAGCCCGACAGCCACCAATGAAAAACTGTTTTTT
NA	TRBV27	14	TRBD1	TRBJ2-7	CASSLDRGPYEQYF	TGTGCCAGCAGTTTAGACAGGGGCCCCTACGAGCAGTACTTC
NA	TRBV11-2	13	NA	TRBJ1-1	CASSLSGSGEAFF	TGTGCCAGCAGCTTATCAGGGTCTGGTGAAGCTTTCTTT
NA	TRBV6-5	15	TRBD1	TRBJ2-3	CASSYGTARTDTQYF	TGTGCCAGCAGTTACGGGACAGCCCGCACAGATACGCAGTATTTT
NA	TRBV27	16	NA	TRBJ1-6	CASSFRTNSYNSPLHF	TGTGCCAGCAGCTTCAGGACAAACTCCTATAATTCACCCCTCCACTTT
NA	TRBV2	13	NA	TRBJ1-2	CASRETVTNGYTF	TGTGCCAGCAGGGAGACAGTGACCAACGGCTACACCTTC
NA	TRBV7-2	18	TRBD2	TRBJ2-1	CASSLYHRDYLSYNEQFF	TGTGCCAGCAGCTTGTACCATAGGGACTACCTCTCCTACAATGAGCAGTTCTTC
NA	TRBV5-1	15	TRBD1	TRBJ2-7	CASSLTGQGFYEQYF	TGCGCCAGCAGCTTGACGGGACAGGGATTTTACGAGCAGTACTTC
once	TRBV18	16	TRBD1	TRBJ1-3	CASSPGQVPSGNTIYF	TGTGCCAGCTCACCTGGACAGGTCCCCTCTGGAAACACCATATATTTT
NA	TRBV11-2	15	TRBD2	TRBJ2-7	CASSLAGGASYEQYF	TGTGCCAGCAGCTTAGCGGGGGGGGCCTCCTACGAGCAGTACTTC
once	TRBV14	16	TRBD1	TRBJ1-1	CASSQLDRGSYTEAFF	TGTGCCAGCAGCCAATTGGACAGGGGAAGTTACACTGAAGCTTTCTTT
NA	TRBV19	16	TRBD1	TRBJ1-5	CAARSTQGAMDQPQHF	TGTGCCGCCCGCTCCACTCAGGGGGCAATGGATCAGCCCCAGCATTTT
once	TRBV2	15	TRBD1	TRBJ1-6	CASNNIRDRAQRLHF	TGTGCCAGCAACAATATACGGGACAGGGCGCAGCGCCTCCACTTT
once	TRBV7-2	15	NA	TRBJ1-1	CASRIQGSMNTEAFF	TGTGCCAGCCGCATTCAGGGGTCGATGAACACTGAAGCTTTCTTT
NA	TRBV7-9	16	NA	TRBJ2-7	CASSSSWQPSSNEQYF	TGTGCCAGCAGCTCCAGCTGGCAACCTAGCAGCAACGAGCAGTACTTC
NA	TRBV18	14	TRBD1	TRBJ2-7	CASSTGQGAYEQYF	TGTGCCAGCTCAACGGGACAGGGGGCGTACGAGCAGTACTTC
NA	TRBV19	16	NA	TRBJ2-7	CASSISAIASSYEQYF	TGTGCCAGTAGTATCAGTGCCATTGCTAGCTCCTACGAGCAGTACTTC
NA	TRBV7-2	16	NA	TRBJ1-3	CASSFKGGGYGNTIYF	TGTGCCAGCAGCTTTAAGGGGGGAGGGTATGGAAACACCATATATTTT
NA	TRBV11-1	16	NA	TRBJ1-1	CASSLATIKMNTEAFF	TGTGCCAGCAGCTTAGCGACTATTAAGATGAACACTGAAGCTTTCTTT
once	TRBV5-1	15	TRBD1	TRBJ2-2	CASSLAQGANGELFF	TGCGCCAGCAGCTTGGCTCAGGGGGCAAACGGGGAGCTGTTTTTT
NA	TRBV16	14	NA	TRBJ1-1	CASSQYRSDTEAFF	TGTGCCAGCAGCCAATACCGGAGTGACACTGAAGCTTTCTTT
NA	TRBV5-1	20	TRBD1	TRBJ2-6	CASSPRDRPFTSSGANVLTF	TGCGCCAGCAGCCCCAGGGACAGGCCCTTTACTAGCTCTGGGGCCAACGTCCTGACTTTC
NA	TRBV5-1	15	NA	TRBJ1-3	CASSLDWTAGNTIYF	TGCGCCAGCAGCTTGGACTGGACAGCTGGAAACACCATATATTTT
NA	TRBV18	15	TRBD1	TRBJ1-5	CASSPPEGAGQPQHF	TGTGCCAGCTCACCACCTGAGGGGGCGGGTCAGCCCCAGCATTTT
NA	TRBV29-1	12	TRBD1	TRBJ1-5	CSAGQGHQPQHF	TGCAGCGCCGGACAGGGTCATCAGCCCCAGCATTTT
NA	TRBV30	14	TRBD1	TRBJ2-7	CAWSVTRGLHEQYF	TGTGCCTGGAGTGTAACGAGGGGGCTACACGAGCAGTACTTC
NA	TRBV28	13	TRBD1	TRBJ1-2	CASSPPGGGGYTF	TGTGCCAGCAGTCCGCCAGGGGGCGGTGGCTACACCTTC
few	TRBV6-5	14	NA	TRBJ1-6	CASRDSFSVSPLHF	TGTGCCAGCCGAGACAGTTTTTCCGTTTCACCCCTCCACTTT
NA	TRBV16	14	NA	TRBJ2-2	CASSPRKNTGELFF	TGTGCCAGCAGCCCTAGAAAGAACACCGGGGAGCTGTTTTTT
once	TRBV5-4	15	NA	TRBJ2-5	CASSSPGSGQETQYF	TGTGCCAGCAGCTCGCCGGGGTCTGGCCAGGAGACCCAGTACTTC
NA	TRBV5-1	15	TRBD1	TRBJ1-3	CASRAQGTSGNTIYF	TGCGCCAGCAGAGCACAGGGGACCTCTGGAAACACCATATATTTT
NA	TRBV6-4	14	NA	TRBJ2-1	CASSLGSSYNEQFF	TGTGCCAGCAGTCTGGGGAGCTCCTACAATGAGCAGTTCTTC
NA	TRBV11-2	14	TRBD2	TRBJ2-7	CASSPGGVDYEQYF	TGTGCCAGCAGCCCCGGGGGGGTTGACTACGAGCAGTACTTC
NA	TRBV3-1/TRBV3-2	19	NA	TRBJ2-1	CASSIQVPREGGAYNEQFF	TGTGCCAGCAGCATTCAGGTGCCGAGAGAAGGAGGAGCCTACAATGAGCAGTTCTTC
NA	TRBV6-4	16	TRBD2	TRBJ2-3	CASSEASGGAIDTQYF	TGTGCCAGCAGTGAGGCTAGCGGGGGGGCAATCGATACGCAGTATTTT
NA	TRBV9	15	TRBD1	TRBJ2-1	CASSAGTGAYNEQFF	TGTGCCAGCAGCGCGGGGACAGGGGCCTACAATGAGCAGTTCTTC
NA	TRBV6-5	15	TRBD2	TRBJ2-5	CASSYGLAGQETQYF	TGTGCCAGCAGTTACGGACTAGCGGGGCAAGAGACCCAGTACTTC
NA	TRBV7-8	12	NA	TRBJ2-7	CASSPDMSEQYF	TGTGCCAGCAGCCCCGACATGTCCGAGCAGTACTTC
once	TRBV3-1/TRBV3-2	11	NA	TRBJ2-2	CATDGAGELFF	TGTGCCACCGACGGAGCCGGGGAGCTGTTTTTT
NA	TRBV9	15	TRBD1	TRBJ2-1	CASRAQGDTYNEQFF	TGTGCCAGCAGAGCACAGGGGGACACCTACAATGAGCAGTTCTTC
NA	TRBV5-1	15	TRBD2	TRBJ2-5	CASSLGTSGGETQYF	TGCGCCAGCAGCTTGGGGACTAGCGGGGGAGAGACCCAGTACTTC
NA	TRBV18	15	NA	TRBJ1-6	CASSLDKINNSPLHF	TGTGCCAGCTCACTAGACAAGATCAATAATTCACCCCTCCACTTT
NA	TRBV30	13	NA	TRBJ1-5	CAWSGGGDQPQHF	TGTGCCTGGAGTGGGGGGGGAGATCAGCCCCAGCATTTT